A single sample gave rise to the 4 T cell receptor beta chains below, sequenced in a study of beta chain features in type 1 diabetes. The study's findings and limits: Shorter TCRB CDR3s, moderately but significantly so, were found in Type 1 diabetes patients in all four CD4+ subsets.

Reverse transcription of all isolated RNA meant that expressed TCRB transcripts were sequenced. TCRdb keeps only in-frame clones here, not all; method: immunoSEQ multiplex PCR. Among some 16,000 clones, 76% were seen once, and the ten largest hold roughly 0.34%. These receptors lack a known antigen. Material for sequencing was stem cell memory CD4+ T cells from blood. The receptors were gathered from a woman aged 18-35 years with type 1 diabetes.

CDR3 nucleotide sequence: TGTGCCAGCAGTTACTCGATCCCGGTTTATGGCTACACCTTC. This translates into CASSYSIPVYGYTF. The gene calls are TRBV6-5 and TRBJ1-2; unclear D gene. V lost 0 bases and J 5 bases, leaving 10 bases between the germline ends. Germline V gene lookup returns CDR1 MNHEY and CDR2 SVGAGI. CDR3 length equals 14 residues.

This rearrangement joins TRBV18 to TRBJ2-1; TRBD2 matches at 9 bases. Germline V gene data show CDR1 as KGHSH and CDR2 as LQKENI. The CDR3 is 17 amino acids. Trimming removed 1 base from V and 6 bases from J; junction bases left unmatched: 10. CDR3 in amino acids: CASSPQGGRVRINEQFF. The CDR3 bases are TGTGCCAGCTCACCACAAGGCGGGAGGGTTCGGATCAATGAGCAGTTCTTC.

J is TRBJ1-2 and V is TRBV29-1; D is possibly TRBD1 (5 bases). CDR1 SQVTM and CDR2 ANQGSEA come from the germline V gene. Trimming stripped 6 bases from V and 4 bases from J, with 6 bases between. The CDR3 has 10 residues. CDR3 in amino acids: CSVGLYGYTF. In DNA form, the CDR3 reads TGCAGCGTGGGACTCTATGGCTACACCTTC.

V is TRBV9 and J is TRBJ2-1; D possibly corresponds to TRBD2 (6 bases). V was trimmed by 6 bases and J by 7 bases, leaving 20 bases between them. Per the germline V gene, CDR1 is SGDLS and CDR2 is YYNGEE. CDR3 size: 15 residues. The CDR3 reads CASTRGGPQENEQFF. CDR3 nucleotides: TGTGCCAGCACCCGTGGAGGGCCTCAGGAGAATGAGCAGTTCTTC.